This T cell receptor (beta chain) was recorded in a study of blood T cell repertoires in COVID-19. Study information: Samples came from the United States, Italy and Spain, spanning acute and convalescent COVID-19. Sources were T cells, B-cell-depleted T cells, or PBMCs; the material itself was cDNA or gDNA.

Germline lookup yields CDR1 LNHDA and CDR2 SQIVND (reference sequence). Trimming stripped 3 bases from V and 6 bases from J, with 18 bases between. The CDR3 sequence is 16 residues long. Sequencing used immunoSEQ multiplex PCR; TCRdb keeps in-frame clones, though not all of them. The sample lists about 45,000 clones, 70% to 80% occurring once. The receptor's source is a woman in her sixties or seventies with acute or convalescent COVID-19. The material sequenced was peripheral blood. The genes are TRBV19 and TRBJ1-5; no firm D call. In nucleotides, the CDR3 is TGTGCCAGTAGTATCTTGGCTAGCGGGGATTTTCAGCCCCAGCATTTT. Residues: CASSILASGDFQPQHF.